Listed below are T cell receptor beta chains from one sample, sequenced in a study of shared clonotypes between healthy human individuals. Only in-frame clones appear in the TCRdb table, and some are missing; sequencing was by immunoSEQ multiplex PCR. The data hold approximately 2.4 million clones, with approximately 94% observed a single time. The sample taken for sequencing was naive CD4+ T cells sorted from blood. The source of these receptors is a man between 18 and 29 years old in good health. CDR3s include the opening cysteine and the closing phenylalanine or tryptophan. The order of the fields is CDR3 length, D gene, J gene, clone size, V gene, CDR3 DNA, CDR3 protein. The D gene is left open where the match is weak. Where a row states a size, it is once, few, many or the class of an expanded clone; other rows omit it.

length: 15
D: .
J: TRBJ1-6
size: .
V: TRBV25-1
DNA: TGTGCCAGCAGTATGGGAGGGGTAGATCATTCACCCCTCCACTTT
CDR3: CASSMGGVDHSPLHF

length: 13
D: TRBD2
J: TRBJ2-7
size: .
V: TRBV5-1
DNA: TGCGCCAGCAGCCTGGGACTAGCGTTCGAGCAGTACTTC
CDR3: CASSLGLAFEQYF

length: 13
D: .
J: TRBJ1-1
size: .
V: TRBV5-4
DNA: TGTGCCAGCAGCTTGCCGGAGAACACTGAAGCTTTCTTT
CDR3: CASSLPENTEAFF

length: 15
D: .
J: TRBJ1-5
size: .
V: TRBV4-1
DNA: TGCGCCAGCAGCCTAGAAAGGGGGGGCAACCAGCCCCAGCATTTT
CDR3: CASSLERGGNQPQHF

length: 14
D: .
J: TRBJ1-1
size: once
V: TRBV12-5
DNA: TGTGCTAGTGGCCCGGACATGGTTAACACTGAAGCTTTCTTT
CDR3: CASGPDMVNTEAFF

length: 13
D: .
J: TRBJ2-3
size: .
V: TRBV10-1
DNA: TGCGCCAGCAATAACAGGGAAGCAGATACGCAGTATTTT
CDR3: CASNNREADTQYF

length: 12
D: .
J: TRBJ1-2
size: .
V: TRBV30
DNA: TGTGCCTGGAGTGGAGGTGAAAAAGGCTACACCTTC
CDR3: CAWSGGEKGYTF

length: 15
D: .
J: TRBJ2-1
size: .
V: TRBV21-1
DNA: TGTGCCAGCAGCAAAGTCGTACTAGGGCACAATGAGCAGTTCTTC
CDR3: CASSKVVLGHNEQFF

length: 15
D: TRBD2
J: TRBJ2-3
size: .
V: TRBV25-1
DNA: TGTGCCAGCAGTGAATCGGGGGGGTGGACAGATACGCAGTATTTT
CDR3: CASSESGGWTDTQYF

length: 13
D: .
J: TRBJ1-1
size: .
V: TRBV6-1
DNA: TGTGCCAGCAGCCAGGAGGAAGGCACTGAAGCTTTCTTT
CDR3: CASSQEEGTEAFF

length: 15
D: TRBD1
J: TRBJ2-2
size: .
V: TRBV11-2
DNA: TGTGCCAGCAGCTTCGGACAGGTCAGCACCGGGGAGCTGTTTTTT
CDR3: CASSFGQVSTGELFF

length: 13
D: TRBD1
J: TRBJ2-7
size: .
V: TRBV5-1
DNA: TGCGCCAGTCGAGAGACAGGGGTTGAAGAGCAGTACTTC
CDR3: CASRETGVEEQYF

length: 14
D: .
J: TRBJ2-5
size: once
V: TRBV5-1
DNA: TGCGCCAGCAGCTCTCAGGGTCCCTCGGAGACCCAGTACTTC
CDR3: CASSSQGPSETQYF

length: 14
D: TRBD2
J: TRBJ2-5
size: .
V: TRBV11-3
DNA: TGTGCCAGCAGCCATGGGACTAGCGGCGAGACCCAGTACTTC
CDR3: CASSHGTSGETQYF

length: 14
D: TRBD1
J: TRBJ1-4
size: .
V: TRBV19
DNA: TGTGCCAGTAGTATCCAGGACAGGGTGGAAAAACTGTTTTTT
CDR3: CASSIQDRVEKLFF

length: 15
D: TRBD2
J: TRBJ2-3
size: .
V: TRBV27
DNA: TGTGCCAGCAGTTACGAGCGGGGGCGGAGAGATACGCAGTATTTT
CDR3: CASSYERGRRDTQYF

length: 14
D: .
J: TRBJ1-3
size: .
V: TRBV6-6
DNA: TGTGCCAGCAGTCGGGACCGGGAGAGAAACACCATATATTTT
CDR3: CASSRDRERNTIYF

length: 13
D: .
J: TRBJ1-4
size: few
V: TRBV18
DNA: TGTGCCAGCTCACAAGGACAGCGTGAAAAACTGTTTTTT
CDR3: CASSQGQREKLFF

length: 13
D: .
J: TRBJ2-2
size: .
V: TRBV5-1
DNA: TGCGCCAGCAGCGGACCGAACACCGGGGAGCTGTTTTTT
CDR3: CASSGPNTGELFF

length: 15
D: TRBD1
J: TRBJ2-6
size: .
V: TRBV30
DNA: TGTGCCTGGGGACCCGGGACAGCTGGGGCCAACGTCCTGACTTTC
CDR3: CAWGPGTAGANVLTF

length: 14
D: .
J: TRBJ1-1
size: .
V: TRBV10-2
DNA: TGCGCCAGCAGGTACAGGGCCGAGTCCACTGAAGCTTTCTTT
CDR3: CASRYRAESTEAFF

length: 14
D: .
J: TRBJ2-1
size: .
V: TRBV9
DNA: TGTGCCAGCAGCCCGGGCGGGGCCTGGTATGAGCAGTTCTTC
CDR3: CASSPGGAWYEQFF

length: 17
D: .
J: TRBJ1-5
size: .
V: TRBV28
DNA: TGTGCCAGCAGTTTGAGGTCAGGCGGGACAAAGAGTCAGCCCCAGCATTTT
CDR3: CASSLRSGGTKSQPQHF

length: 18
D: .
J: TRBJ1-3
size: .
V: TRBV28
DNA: TGTGCCAGCAGTACCCCTCCTAGAGGGCAGCGCTCTGGAAACACCATATATTTT
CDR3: CASSTPPRGQRSGNTIYF

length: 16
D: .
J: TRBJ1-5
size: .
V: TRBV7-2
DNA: TGTGCCAGCAGCGTGGGGACGGACTCACCACAGCAGCCCCAGCATTTT
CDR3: CASSVGTDSPQQPQHF

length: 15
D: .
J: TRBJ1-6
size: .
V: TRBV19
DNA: TGTGCCAGTAAAAAGGAGTTCGCCTATAATTCACCCCTCCACTTT
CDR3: CASKKEFAYNSPLHF

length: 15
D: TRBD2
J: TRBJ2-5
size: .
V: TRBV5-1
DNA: TGCGCCAGCAGCCTTGCCTCTAGCGGGGGAGAGACCCAGTACTTC
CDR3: CASSLASSGGETQYF

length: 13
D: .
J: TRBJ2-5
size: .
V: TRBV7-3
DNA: TGTGCCAGCAGCTCGGGGGCCCAAGAGACCCAGTACTTC
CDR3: CASSSGAQETQYF

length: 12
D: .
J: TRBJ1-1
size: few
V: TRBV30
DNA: TGTGCCTGGAGCCAAGAAAACACTGAAGCTTTCTTT
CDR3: CAWSQENTEAFF

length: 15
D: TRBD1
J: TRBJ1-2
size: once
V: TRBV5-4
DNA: TGTGCCAGCAGCCCCGGGACAGGTTCTAACTATGGCTACACCTTC
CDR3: CASSPGTGSNYGYTF

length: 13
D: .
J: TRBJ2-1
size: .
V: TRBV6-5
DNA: TGTGCCAGCAGGGGAGGTGTGTACAATGAGCAGTTCTTC
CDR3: CASRGGVYNEQFF

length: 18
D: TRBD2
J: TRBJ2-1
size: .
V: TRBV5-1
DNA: TGCGCCAGCAGCTTGACCGGAGAAGCGGGAGTTCGCCACAATGAGCAGTTCTTC
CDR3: CASSLTGEAGVRHNEQFF

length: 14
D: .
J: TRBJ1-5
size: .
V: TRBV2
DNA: TGTGCCAGCAGTGCAACGGGGAACAATCAGCCCCAGCATTTT
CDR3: CASSATGNNQPQHF

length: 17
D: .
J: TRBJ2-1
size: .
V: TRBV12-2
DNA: TGTGCAAGTCGCTTACTTCCCCCGGACGGTACCTACAATGAGCAGTTCTTC
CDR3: CASRLLPPDGTYNEQFF

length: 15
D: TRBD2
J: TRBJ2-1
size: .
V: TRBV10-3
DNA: TGTGCCATCAGTGAGGCGGGGGGGTCCTACAATGAGCAGTTCTTC
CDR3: CAISEAGGSYNEQFF

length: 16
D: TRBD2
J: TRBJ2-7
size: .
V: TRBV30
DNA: TGTGCCTGGAGTGTACCTTTTACTAGCGGGAGCTACGAGCAGTACTTC
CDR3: CAWSVPFTSGSYEQYF

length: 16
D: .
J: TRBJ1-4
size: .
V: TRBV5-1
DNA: TGCGCCAGCAGCTTGTGGGGAGGGGCTGGTAATGAAAAACTGTTTTTT
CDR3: CASSLWGGAGNEKLFF

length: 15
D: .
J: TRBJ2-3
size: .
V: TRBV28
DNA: TGTGCCAGCAACACACAGGGTATTGGAAGAGATACGCAGTATTTT
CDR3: CASNTQGIGRDTQYF

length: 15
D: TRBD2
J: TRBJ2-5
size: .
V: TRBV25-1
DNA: TGTGCCAGCAGTGCAGGACTAGCGGGTGGAGAGACCCAGTACTTC
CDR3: CASSAGLAGGETQYF

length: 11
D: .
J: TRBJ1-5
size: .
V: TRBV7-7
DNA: TGTGCTAGCAGCTTTATTCAGCCCCAGCATTTT
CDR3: CASSFIQPQHF